The present T cell receptor beta chain was sequenced within a study of a mutant IDH1 vaccine in newly diagnosed glioma. Some clones are missing from TCRdb's copy, which holds only in-frame ones; the method was immunoSEQ multiplex PCR. The sample has 30,000 to 35,000 clones; more than 70% are singletons. The time point was: baseline, week 1 (first vaccination visit). Treatment noted: pre-vaccination baseline after standard-of-care therapy. The CDR3 has 14 amino acids. Germline CDR1 reads MNHEY; CDR2 reads SMNVEV (reference sequence). The V segment lost 6 bases and the J segment 13 bases; nucleotides outside the gene matches: 11.

The chain uses TRBV27 and TRBJ1-6, with TRBD1 matching over 8 bases. The sequence was obtained from a man between 50 and 59 years old with glioma. Some clones in this sample may be carry-over from other donors' samples. Sequenced material: peripheral blood mononuclear cells (PBMCs), taken from a glioma patient treated with radiotherapy, temozolomide or both. CDR3 in DNA: TGTGCCAGCAGATTAGGACAGGGTTCCTCCCCCCTCCACTTT. Its translation is CASRLGQGSSPLHF.